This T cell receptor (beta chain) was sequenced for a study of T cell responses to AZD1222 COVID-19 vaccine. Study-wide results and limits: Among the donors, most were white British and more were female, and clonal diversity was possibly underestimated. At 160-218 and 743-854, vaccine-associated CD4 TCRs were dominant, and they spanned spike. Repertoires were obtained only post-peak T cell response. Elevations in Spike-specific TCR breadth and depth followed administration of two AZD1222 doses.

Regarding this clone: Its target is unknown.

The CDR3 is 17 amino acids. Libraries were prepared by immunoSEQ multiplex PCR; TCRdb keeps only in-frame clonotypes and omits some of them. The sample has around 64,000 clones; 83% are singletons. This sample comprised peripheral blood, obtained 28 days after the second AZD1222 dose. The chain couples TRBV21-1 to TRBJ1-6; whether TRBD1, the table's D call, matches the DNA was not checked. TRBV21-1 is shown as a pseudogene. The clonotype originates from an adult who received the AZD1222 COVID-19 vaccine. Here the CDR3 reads CASSKKNRLNANSPLHF. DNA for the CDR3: TGTGCCAGCAGCAAAAAAAACAGGCTAAATGCCAATTCACCCCTCCACTTT.